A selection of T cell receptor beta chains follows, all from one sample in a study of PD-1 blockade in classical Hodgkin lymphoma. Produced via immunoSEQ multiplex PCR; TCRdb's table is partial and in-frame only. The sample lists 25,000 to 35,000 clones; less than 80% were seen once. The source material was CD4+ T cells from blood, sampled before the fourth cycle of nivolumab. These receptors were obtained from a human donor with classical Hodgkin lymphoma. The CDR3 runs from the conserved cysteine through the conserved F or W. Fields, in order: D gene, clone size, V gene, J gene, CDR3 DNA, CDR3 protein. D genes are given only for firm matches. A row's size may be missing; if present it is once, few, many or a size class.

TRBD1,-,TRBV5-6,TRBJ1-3,TGTGCCAGCAGCCCTGACAGGGGGGGAAACACCATATATTTT,CASSPDRGGNTIYF
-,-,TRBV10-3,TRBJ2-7,TGTGCCTCGGGCCCCGGTGCCTACGAGCAGTACTTC,CASGPGAYEQYF
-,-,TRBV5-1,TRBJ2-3,TGCGCCAGCAGCAATCCTAGTGGAGCGGATACGCAGTATTTT,CASSNPSGADTQYF
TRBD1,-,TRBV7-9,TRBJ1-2,TGTGCCAGCAGCGACAAGGGTCGGGACAGGGATGGCTACACCTTC,CASSDKGRDRDGYTF
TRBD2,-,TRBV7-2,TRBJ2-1,TGTGCCAGCAGCCCCCGGACTAGCGTCTACAATGAGCAGTTCTTC,CASSPRTSVYNEQFF
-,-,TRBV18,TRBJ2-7,TGTGCCAGCTCACGTGGTCCCGGGGGCGAGCAGTACTTC,CASSRGPGGEQYF
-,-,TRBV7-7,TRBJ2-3,TGTGCCAGCAGCCCCCAGGGGCAGGATACAGATACGCAGTATTTT,CASSPQGQDTDTQYF
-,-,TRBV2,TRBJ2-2,TGTGCCAGCAGTGAACAGACGGGGCCGAACACCGGGGAGCTGTTTTTT,CASSEQTGPNTGELFF
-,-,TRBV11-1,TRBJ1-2,TGTGCCAGCAGCTTAGGTATGGATGGTTATGGCTACACCTTC,CASSLGMDGYGYTF
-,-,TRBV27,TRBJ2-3,TGTGCCAGCAGTTTTGGAGGGGAGTGGGATACGCAGTATTTT,CASSFGGEWDTQYF
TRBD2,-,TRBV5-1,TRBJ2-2,TGCGCCAGCAGCGGGGGACTAGCGGGAGGGCCACCAACCGGGGAGCTGTTTTTT,CASSGGLAGGPPTGELFF
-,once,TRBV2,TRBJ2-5,TGTGCCAGCAGGCCCGGACGCGGGGAGACGACCCAGTACTTC,CASRPGRGETTQYF
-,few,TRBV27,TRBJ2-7,TGTGCCAGCAGTTTGGTTTCCTCGAGCTCCTACGAGCAGTACTTC,CASSLVSSSSYEQYF
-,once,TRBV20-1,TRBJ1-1,TGCAGTGCAAGAAGGGGGTCGAGAGCTTTCTTT,CSARRGSRAFF
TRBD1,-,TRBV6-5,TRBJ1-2,TGTGCCAGCAGACAGGGGGGCTATGGCTACACCTTC,CASRQGGYGYTF
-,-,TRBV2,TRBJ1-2,TGTGCCAGCAGTGCTGGGTTCTATGGCTACACCTTC,CASSAGFYGYTF
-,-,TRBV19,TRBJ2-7,TGTGCCAGTAGTATAGATCTCGGCTACGAGCAGTACTTC,CASSIDLGYEQYF
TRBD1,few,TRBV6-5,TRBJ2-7,TGTGCCAGCAGCAGACAGGGGCCGAGGGCCTACGAGCAGTACTTC,CASSRQGPRAYEQYF
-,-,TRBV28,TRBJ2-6,TGTGCCAGCAGTTCCCCGGGGGGGGCCAACGTCCTGACTTTC,CASSSPGGANVLTF
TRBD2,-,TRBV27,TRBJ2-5,TGTGCCAGCAGTTCAGCGGGGAAACAAGAGACCCAGTACTTC,CASSSAGKQETQYF